The rows below give T cell receptor beta chains drawn from one sample of a study of blood T cell repertoires in COVID-19. Here immunoSEQ multiplex PCR was the method, and the copy in TCRdb shows in-frame clones only, minus some. The data show approximately 71,000 clones, 70% to 85% seen once. The sample was peripheral blood. The source of these receptors is a man aged 60 to 69 with active or convalescent COVID-19. Each CDR3 is given without its conserved first and last residue. D genes are given only for firm matches. The size entry is marked missing in some rows and otherwise reads once, few, many or a size class.

clone size: NA; D gene: NA; V gene: TRBV12-3/TRBV12-4; CDR3 protein: ASSLIRGTEAF
clone size: few; D gene: TRBD1; V gene: TRBV7-9; CDR3 protein: ASSPGTGVQETQY
clone size: NA; D gene: NA; V gene: TRBV5-4; CDR3 protein: ASSVGTNTYGYT
clone size: NA; D gene: NA; V gene: TRBV21-1; CDR3 protein: ASSSPGQKTYEQY
clone size: once; D gene: NA; V gene: TRBV30; CDR3 protein: AWSELQGSGNTIY
clone size: NA; D gene: NA; V gene: TRBV6-1; CDR3 protein: ASSEPGQSSYNEQF
clone size: NA; D gene: NA; V gene: TRBV10-3; CDR3 protein: AISESRTGGILGYT
clone size: NA; D gene: TRBD1; V gene: TRBV5-4; CDR3 protein: ASSIPRQGNSYEQY
clone size: NA; D gene: NA; V gene: TRBV18; CDR3 protein: ASSPGQNTEAF
clone size: NA; D gene: TRBD1; V gene: TRBV11-2; CDR3 protein: ASSLRTGGYT
clone size: few; D gene: NA; V gene: TRBV4-1; CDR3 protein: ASSLDGGKNTDTQY
clone size: NA; D gene: TRBD1; V gene: TRBV19; CDR3 protein: ASSITWSTGGTEAF
clone size: NA; D gene: TRBD1; V gene: TRBV6-5; CDR3 protein: ASRSDRVSPLH
clone size: NA; D gene: NA; V gene: TRBV6-1; CDR3 protein: ASSEAGAGASGYT
clone size: NA; D gene: NA; V gene: TRBV10-3; CDR3 protein: AIRPGNTEAF
clone size: NA; D gene: NA; V gene: TRBV19; CDR3 protein: ASRMPATEAFYGYT
clone size: NA; D gene: TRBD2; V gene: TRBV19; CDR3 protein: ASSAGGPPYEQY
clone size: once; D gene: NA; V gene: TRBV6-5; CDR3 protein: ASSYGRGTDTQY
clone size: NA; D gene: NA; V gene: TRBV3-1/TRBV3-2; CDR3 protein: ASSQGWSVSHEQY
clone size: NA; D gene: TRBD1; V gene: TRBV7-2; CDR3 protein: ASSVGQGGNEKLF
clone size: NA; D gene: NA; V gene: TRBV27; CDR3 protein: ASSRGGGHGNTIY
clone size: few; D gene: NA; V gene: TRBV7-9; CDR3 protein: ASSLGGAGGQPQH
clone size: few; D gene: NA; V gene: TRBV28; CDR3 protein: ASSAVRGGYQPQH
clone size: NA; D gene: TRBD1; V gene: TRBV5-4; CDR3 protein: ASSIRGRVNYGYT
clone size: NA; D gene: NA; V gene: TRBV6-6; CDR3 protein: ASSPGQSYEQY
clone size: NA; D gene: NA; V gene: TRBV5-4; CDR3 protein: ASRQGMVTGYT
clone size: NA; D gene: NA; V gene: TRBV19; CDR3 protein: ASTDSSNQPQH
clone size: NA; D gene: TRBD1; V gene: TRBV4-1; CDR3 protein: ASSQGQGLVTNEKLF
clone size: NA; D gene: NA; V gene: TRBV18; CDR3 protein: ASSRGVGDEQY
clone size: NA; D gene: NA; V gene: TRBV5-1; CDR3 protein: ASSDNLGEGNTIY
clone size: NA; D gene: NA; V gene: TRBV4-2; CDR3 protein: ASSQDLSTNYGYT
clone size: NA; D gene: NA; V gene: TRBV5-1; CDR3 protein: ASSSQPTGANTGELF
clone size: NA; D gene: NA; V gene: TRBV4-1; CDR3 protein: ASSQDVRVLLGEAF
clone size: NA; D gene: NA; V gene: TRBV2; CDR3 protein: AYRPGGESQPQH
clone size: NA; D gene: TRBD1; V gene: TRBV2; CDR3 protein: ASSSGTEVAYGYT
clone size: NA; D gene: NA; V gene: TRBV28; CDR3 protein: ASRSVGAKTSATNEKLF
clone size: NA; D gene: TRBD1; V gene: TRBV5-1; CDR3 protein: ASSLTQGAPSNTGELF
clone size: NA; D gene: TRBD2; V gene: TRBV4-1; CDR3 protein: ASSQGGGISYEQY
clone size: once; D gene: NA; V gene: TRBV7-2; CDR3 protein: ASSTLLVGETQY
clone size: NA; D gene: NA; V gene: TRBV27; CDR3 protein: ASSPGGLGRGTYGYT
clone size: NA; D gene: TRBD1; V gene: TRBV11-2; CDR3 protein: ASSLSGTAEAF